One sample yielded the 28 T cell receptor beta chains listed below, sequenced in a study of cytomegalovirus exposure and HLA in healthy donors. Researchers ran the PCR with 60 Vbeta and 13 Jbeta primers. This table comes from immunoSEQ multiplex PCR, and its TCRdb copy is limited to in-frame clones, with some not included. The table shows around 150,000 clones, with about four fifths occurring only once. The sample consisted of PBMCs. All receptors come from a man aged 45-65 years in good health and CMV-seropositive.

The chain recombines TRBV4-2 with TRBJ2-7, with 10 bases identical to TRBD2. The J segment lost 0 bases and the V segment lost 1 base, leaving 9 bases of the junction unmatched. The CDR3 totals 18 residues. Germline loops: CDR1 LGHNA, CDR2 YNFKEQ. In nucleotides, the CDR3 is TGTGCCAGCAGCCAAGGAACCAGACTAGCGGGCAACTCCTACGAGCAGTACTTC. As protein: CASSQGTRLAGNSYEQYF.

V and J are TRBV30 and TRBJ2-5; a possible D gene is TRBD1 (5 bases). The ends were cut back, 1 base at V and 1 base at J, with 13 bases in the middle. CDR1 GTSNPN and CDR2 SVGIG come from the germline V gene (reference sequence). This CDR3 has 15 residues. The CDR3 loop is CAWSGIGAVQETQYF. The CDR3 DNA is TGTGCCTGGAGTGGGATAGGGGCCGTCCAAGAGACCCAGTACTTC.

The chain is built from TRBV6-6 and TRBJ2-7; 7 bases align to TRBD1. With 5 bases clipped from V and 1 base from J, the junction kept 8 bases outside the gene matches. The germline CDR1 and CDR2 sequences are MNHNY and SVGAGI (reference sequence). CDR3 size: 15 residues. The CDR3 here is CASSHPGTVSYEQYF. CDR3 bases: TGTGCCAGCAGTCACCCCGGGACAGTTTCCTACGAGCAGTACTTC.

This clone appeared once. The chain combines TRBV30 with TRBJ1-5; TRBD1 aligns across 7 bases. Germline assignment: CDR1 GTSNPN and CDR2 SVGIG (reference sequence). V was clipped by 1 base and J by 0 bases; unmatched bases: 9. The CDR3 spans 17 residues. DNA of the CDR3: TGTGCCTGGAGTGCTATGGGACAGAGTAATAGCAATCAGCCCCAGCATTTT. It encodes CAWSAMGQSNSNQPQHF.

The chain joins TRBV19 to TRBJ1-5, with D possibly matching TRBD1 (5 bases). V was cut by 9 bases and J by 7 bases, with 16 bases left in between. The CDR3 contains 13 residues. The germline V gene has CDR1 LNHDA and CDR2 SQIVND (reference sequence). CDR3 coding DNA: TGTGCCAGCACCTGGGGGGGAGTCCAGCCCCAGCATTTT. This translates into CASTWGGVQPQHF.

The V gene is TRBV5-4, the J gene TRBJ2-6, with unresolved D. From germline, CDR1 is SGHNT and CDR2 YYREEE (reference sequence). The germline V and J ends were trimmed by 5 bases and 0 bases, with 9 bases remaining between them. CDR3 length equals 15 residues. DNA for the CDR3: TGTGCCAGCAGTACAAGTATCTCTGGGGCCAACGTCCTGACTTTC. It is translated as CASSTSISGANVLTF.

The chain joins TRBV6-5 to TRBJ2-2, with 8 bases fitting TRBD2. This CDR3 has 16 amino acids. The germline V gene encodes CDR1 MNHEY and CDR2 SVGAGI. After removal of 0 bases from V and 1 base from J, the junction contained 1 base not matched to a gene. CDR3 DNA sequence: TGTGCCAGCAGTTACTCGGGACTAGGGAACACCGGGGAGCTGTTTTTT. It specifies CASSYSGLGNTGELFF.

This rearrangement joins TRBV30 to TRBJ1-5, with D unclear. Germline V lookup: CDR1 GTSNPN, CDR2 SVGIG (reference sequence). Trimming removed 2 bases from V and 4 bases from J, with 15 bases in between. CDR3 length equals 15 residues. The CDR3 loop reads CAWSSGLKPNQPQHF. The DNA for the CDR3 is TGTGCCTGGAGTTCAGGACTCAAACCAAATCAGCCCCAGCATTTT.

The chain combines TRBV7-2 with TRBJ1-1; D gene ambiguous. V was shortened by 2 bases and J by 1 base, with 5 bases between the two germline ends. The CDR3 is 13 amino acids. In germline, CDR1 is SGHTA, CDR2 FQGNSA. The chain's CDR3 is CASSLMANTEAFF. CDR3 bases: TGTGCCAGCAGCTTAATGGCGAACACTGAAGCTTTCTTT.

This chain uses TRBV7-2 with TRBJ2-1, with 7 bases identical to TRBD2. Trimming cost V 4 bases and J 10 bases; bases outside gene matches: 7. CDR3 length: 13 amino acids. CDR1 SGHTA and CDR2 FQGNSA come from the germline V gene. The DNA for the CDR3 is TGTGCCAGCAGCTCGCACGGGGGGTTAGAGCAGTTCTTC. Encoded protein: CASSSHGGLEQFF.

This chain connects TRBV6-1 to TRBJ1-3; maybe TRBD1 (5 bases). From germline, CDR1 is MNHNS and CDR2 SASEGT. The CDR3 covers 15 residues. V lost 7 bases and J 1 base, leaving 14 bases between the germline ends. The CDR3: CASTETVASGNTIYF. CDR3 in DNA: TGTGCCAGCACCGAGACAGTTGCGTCTGGAAACACCATATATTTT.

This chain joins TRBV6-5 and TRBJ1-6; 7 bases line up with TRBD1. CDR3 size: 14 residues. Germline trimming cut 4 bases from V and 10 bases from J; bases unmatched to any gene: 7. Germline-derived CDR1 and CDR2 are MNHEY and SVGAGI. The CDR3 region is CASSLRTGPSPLHF. DNA of the CDR3: TGTGCCAGCAGTTTGCGGACAGGCCCATCACCCCTCCACTTT.

A few counts support this clone. The chain links TRBV19 to TRBJ1-1, with a possible D match to TRBD1 (5 bases). Trimming cost V 5 bases and J 5 bases, with 9 bases left between them. Germline-derived CDR1 and CDR2 are LNHDA and SQIVND (reference sequence). The CDR3 has 12 amino acids. The CDR3 loop reads CASSWRGTEAFF. The CDR3 DNA reads TGTGCCAGTAGTTGGAGGGGAACTGAAGCTTTCTTT.

The gene calls are TRBV7-9 and TRBJ2-5; perhaps TRBD2 as D (6 bases). The CDR3 spans 13 residues. Trimming cost V 3 bases and J 4 bases, with 9 bases left between them. Germline CDR1 SEHNR, CDR2 FQNEAQ (reference sequence). In DNA, the CDR3 is TGTGCCAGCAGCTTTTTGGGAGGAGAGACCCAGTACTTC. Translation: CASSFLGGETQYF.

The rearrangement joins TRBV6-4 to TRBJ2-1; 11 nucleotides line up with TRBD1. Germline values: CDR1 MRHNA, CDR2 SNTAGT. The CDR3 is 15 residues long. V trimming: 4 bases; J trimming: 8 bases; junction bases outside the gene matches: 7. The CDR3, as DNA: TGTGCCAGCAGTGTTGGACAGGGGGCTGGGGATGAGCAGTTCTTC. This encodes CASSVGQGAGDEQFF.

This clone occurred once. This chain links TRBV19 with TRBJ2-7, with unresolved D. The germline V gene has CDR1 LNHDA and CDR2 SQIVND (reference sequence). With 4 bases removed from V and 3 bases from J, the gap between germline ends came to 7 bases. The CDR3 is 12 residues long. For the CDR3, the DNA is TGTGCCAGTAGTACCAGTGGCTACGAGCAGTACTTC. This codes for CASSTSGYEQYF. The variable domain in full, with the rest retrieved from reference TRBV19 and TRBJ2-7, is DGGITQSPKYLFRKEGQNVTLSCEQNLNHDAMYWYRQDPGQGLRLIYYSQIVNDFQKGDIAEGYSVSREKKESFPLTVTSAQKNPTAFYLCASSTSGYEQYFGPGTRLTVT.

The chain employs TRBV25-1 and TRBJ1-5; D uncertain. V lost 3 bases and J lost 3, with 12 bases in between. The CDR3 runs to 15 residues. Germline CDR1 MGHDK, CDR2 SYGVNS. The CDR3 protein is CASSDPGVSNQPQHF. The CDR3 DNA sequence: TGTGCCAGCAGTGATCCGGGAGTATCCAATCAGCCCCAGCATTTT.

The chain employs TRBV29-1 and TRBJ1-3, with no clear D. Germline V gene data show CDR1 as SQVTM and CDR2 as ANQGSEA. V lost 5 bases and J 2 bases, leaving 13 bases between the germline ends. This CDR3 comprises 14 residues. The CDR3 DNA reads TGCAGCGTTAATGGGCAAGCGGCTGGAAACACCATATATTTT. Translation gives CSVNGQAAGNTIYF.

The J gene is TRBJ1-1, the V gene TRBV28; D possibly corresponds to TRBD1 (6 bases). The V and J ends lost 3 bases and 1 base respectively, with 12 bases between them. This CDR3 has 15 residues. Germline V gene data show CDR1 as MDHEN and CDR2 as SYDVKM. The CDR3: CASSFVTGRNTEAFF. For the CDR3, the DNA is TGTGCCAGCAGTTTTGTAACAGGGCGGAACACTGAAGCTTTCTTT.

V is TRBV5-1 and J is TRBJ2-1, with 11 nucleotides matching TRBD2. The germline CDR1 and CDR2 sequences are SGHRS and YFSETQ. Unmatched junction bases numbered 2, after V lost 0 bases and J lost 9 bases. CDR3 length: 14 amino acids. CDR3 sequence: CASSLVLAGVEQFF. In nucleotides, the CDR3 is TGCGCCAGCAGCTTGGTACTAGCGGGAGTTGAGCAGTTCTTC. Full variable domain (remainder filled in from reference TRBV5-1 and TRBJ2-1): KAGVTQTPRYLIKTRGQQVTLSCSPISGHRSVSWYQQTPGQGLQFLFEYFSETQRNKGNFPGRFSGRQFSNSRSEMNVSTLELGDSALYLCASSLVLAGVEQFFGPGTRLTVL.

This chain uses TRBV5-5 with TRBJ1-5, with 9 bases that match TRBD1. CDR3 size: 15 residues. Germline lookup yields CDR1 SGHKS and CDR2 YYEKEE (reference sequence). The J segment lost 1 base and the V segment lost 2 bases, leaving 1 base of the junction unmatched. The chain's CDR3 is CASSFGQGSNQPQHF. CDR3 bases: TGTGCCAGCAGCTTTGGACAGGGGAGCAATCAGCCCCAGCATTTT. Full variable domain (remainder filled in from reference TRBV5-5 and TRBJ1-5): DAGVTQSPTHLIKTRGQQVTLRCSPISGHKSVSWYQQVLGQGPQFIFQYYEKEERGRGNFPDRFSARQFPNYSSELNVNALLLGDSALYLCASSFGQGSNQPQHFGDGTRLSIL.

The V gene is TRBV7-9, the J gene TRBJ1-1; possible D gene TRBD1, 6 bases. The V end was cut by 5 bases, the J end by 8 bases, with 21 bases between. Germline V CDR1 and CDR2: SEHNR, FQNEAQ (reference sequence). CDR3 length: 15 residues. The DNA of the CDR3 is TGTGCCAGCAGCCCACCCGGGACATTGGGATCCGAAGCTTTCTTT. This codes for CASSPPGTLGSEAFF.

The chain joins TRBV6-1 to TRBJ1-2; no clear D. V gave up 4 bases and J gave up 2 bases, with 11 bases separating them. This CDR3 region has 14 residues. CDR1 is MNHNS, CDR2 SASEGT, per germline. CDR3 in amino acids: CASSVENGNYGYTF. DNA for the CDR3: TGTGCCAGCAGTGTGGAGAACGGAAACTATGGCTACACCTTC.

The chain uses TRBV30 and TRBJ1-1; 7 positions match TRBD1. The CDR3 length is 12 residues. Germline CDR1 is GTSNPN and CDR2 is SVGIG (reference sequence). V trimming: 3 bases; J trimming: 11 bases; junction bases outside the gene matches: 9. For the CDR3, the DNA is TGTGCCTGGAGCCCGTTGACAGGGAAGGCTTTCTTT. Its protein product is CAWSPLTGKAFF.

The chain carries TRBV5-1 and TRBJ1-3; D gene unclear. V was trimmed by 1 base and J by 0 bases, leaving 8 bases between them. This CDR3 is built from 15 residues. Germline V CDR1 and CDR2: SGHRS, YFSETQ. This CDR3 is CASSLLGHSGNTIYF. CDR3 DNA: TGCGCCAGCAGCTTGCTTGGCCACTCTGGAAACACCATATATTTT.

This clone was seen repeatedly, ten times or more. V and J are TRBV5-1 and TRBJ2-1; TRBD2 agrees at 8 bases. The germline V gene has CDR1 SGHRS and CDR2 YFSETQ. The CDR3 length is 14 residues. J lost 8 bases, V lost 2 bases, and 6 bases had no gene match. In DNA, the CDR3 is TGCGCCAGCAGCTTTCGGGGGGGGTCTTATGAGCAGTTCTTC. It codes for CASSFRGGSYEQFF.

This clone was seen only once. The J gene is TRBJ2-1, the V gene TRBV5-1; 9 bases line up with TRBD1. Germline CDR1 reads SGHRS; CDR2 reads YFSETQ. Trimming at V came to 3 bases and at J to 3 bases, leaving 1 base not matched to a gene. This CDR3 comprises 14 residues. The chain's CDR3 is CASSWGQGYNEQFF. CDR3 bases: TGCGCCAGCAGCTGGGGACAGGGCTACAATGAGCAGTTCTTC.

The V gene is TRBV29-1, the J gene TRBJ2-2; D possibly corresponds to TRBD2 (6 bases). The CDR3 consists of 15 residues. Germline V CDR1 and CDR2: SQVTM, ANQGSEA. The CDR3 reads CSASWSGEGTGELFF. The CDR3 bases are TGCAGTGCCAGCTGGTCGGGAGAAGGCACCGGGGAGCTGTTTTTT.